The clone carrying this T cell receptor (beta chain) was seen at least ten times. These data originate in a study of early T cells in non-severe SARS-CoV-2 infection. MiXCR was run by TCRdb on the 5' RACE reads, yielding one entry per CDR3 protein. The data show about 67,000 distinct CDR3 sequences, about a tenth seen once. Germline loops: CDR1 SQVTM, CDR2 ANQGSEA. The CDR3 consists of 13 residues. Trimming removed 0 bases from V and 5 bases from J, with 10 bases in between. This material consisted of whole blood, taken at baseline. This TCR came from an adult who was a healthcare worker with PCR-confirmed SARS-CoV-2 infection or an uninfected control (not recorded which). The chain uses TRBV29-1 and TRBJ2-5; unclear D gene. CDR3 in DNA: TGCAGCGTTGAAGAGGGTGCAGCGGAGACCCAGTACTTC. Protein product: CSVEEGAAETQYF.